The clone carrying this TCR beta chain was detected ten times or more. Its antigen is unidentified. The data were taken from a study of glioma-infiltrating T cells. Study-level results: Tissue and blood shared very few CDR3 sequences. Tissue-blood divergence was below expectation in non-neoplastic patients, above in gliomas.

V shed 4 bases and J shed 8 bases, with 12 bases lying between them. CDR1 MGHDK and CDR2 SYGVNS come from the germline V gene. The CDR3 has 13 amino acids. Using RNA template, CDR3s of TCR alpha and beta were amplified with iRepertoire arm-PCR. One-step reverse transcription and amplification started from approximately 100-400 ng of tissue mRNA or PBMC total RNA. TCRdb processed the multiplex PCR reads anew with MiXCR; each CDR3 protein has one entry. Of roughly 200,000 distinct CDR3 sequences listed, over 30% were seen once; the top ten hold around 20%. This chain connects TRBV25-1 to TRBJ1-3, with D hard to call. The TCR originated in a human donor with low-grade glioma or glioblastoma, undergoing nonglioma brain surgery, or in good health (not recorded which). Sequenced sample: glioma tissue, nonneoplastic brain tissue, or PBMCs (not recorded which). This chain's CDR3 is CASSAPVEYTIYF. The CDR3 DNA sequence: TGTGCCAGCAGTGCACCGGTAGAGTACACCATATATTTT.